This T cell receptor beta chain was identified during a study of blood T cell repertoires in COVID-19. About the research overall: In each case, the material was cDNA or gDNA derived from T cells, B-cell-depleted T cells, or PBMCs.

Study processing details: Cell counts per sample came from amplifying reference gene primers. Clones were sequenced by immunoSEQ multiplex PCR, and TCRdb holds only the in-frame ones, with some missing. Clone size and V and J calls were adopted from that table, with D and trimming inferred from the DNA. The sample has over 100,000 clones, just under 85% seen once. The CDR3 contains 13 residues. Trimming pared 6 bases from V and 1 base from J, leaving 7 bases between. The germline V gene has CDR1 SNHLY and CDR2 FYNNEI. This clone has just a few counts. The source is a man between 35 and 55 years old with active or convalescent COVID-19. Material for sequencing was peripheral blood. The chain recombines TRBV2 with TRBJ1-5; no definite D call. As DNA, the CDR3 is TGTGCCAGCAGGAGGGAGAGCAATCAGCCCCAGCATTTT. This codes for CASRRESNQPQHF.